These 13 T cell receptor beta chains came from one sample sequenced in a study of T cells after yellow fever vaccination. TCRdb redid the calling of the 5' RACE reads with MiXCR, one entry per CDR3 protein. The sample yields around 340,000 distinct CDR3 sequences, 8.5% to 9% seen once. Sequencing was performed on PBMCs, taken on the day of the first yellow fever vaccination. These receptors all stem from a man aged 18 to 35 who received the YFV17D yellow fever vaccine.

This clonotype was seen ten or more times. The chain joins TRBV5-1 to TRBJ2-5; TRBD1 matches at 7 bases. The CDR3 totals 13 residues. Germline assignment: CDR1 SGHRS and CDR2 YFSETQ. J gave up 4 bases and V 6 bases, and 6 bases lay outside the gene matches. CDR3 protein: CASKEGARETQYF. In DNA, the CDR3 is TGCGCCAGCAAAGAGGGGGCTAGAGAGACCCAGTACTTC.

The chain combines TRBV19 with TRBJ1-4, with D uncertain. This CDR3 has 15 residues. Trimming took off 11 bases at V and 3 bases at J, with 19 bases between the two ends. Germline V CDR1 and CDR2: LNHDA, SQIVND (reference sequence). The CDR3 spells CAGKRRYSSNEKLFF. The DNA of the CDR3 is TGTGCCGGAAAAAGGAGATACTCATCTAATGAAAAACTGTTTTTT.

The gene calls are TRBV2 and TRBJ1-6, with unresolved D. Trimming pared 8 bases from V and 6 bases from J, leaving 11 bases between. CDR3 length: 13 amino acids. Looked up from germline, CDR1 is SNHLY and CDR2 is FYNNEI. CDR3 bases: TGTGCCAGCGAAATCGAGGTTAATTCACCCCTCCACTTT. Translation: CASEIEVNSPLHF.

The rearrangement links TRBV4-2 to TRBJ2-1; D remains ambiguous. Per germline, CDR1 LGHNA and CDR2 YNFKEQ. The CDR3 totals 14 residues. V lost 9 bases, J lost 6 bases, and 18 bases lay in between. The CDR3 DNA sequence: TGTGCCAGGGGCCCCGAGCGCCTGTGCAATGAGCAGTTCTTC. Residues: CARGPERLCNEQFF.

This clonotype has just a few counts. The chain combines TRBV6-4 with TRBJ1-2; 10 nucleotides agree with TRBD1. Germline V gene data show CDR1 as MRHNA and CDR2 as SNTAGT. CDR3 length: 15 residues. V dropped 0 bases and J dropped 5; count of bases not matched to a gene: 3. The CDR3: CASSDSPGQGYGYTF. Here the CDR3 DNA reads TGTGCCAGCAGTGACTCACCGGGACAGGGGTATGGCTACACCTTC.

This rearrangement joins TRBV20-1 to TRBJ2-1, with 9 bases matching TRBD2. The germline gives CDR1 DFQATT, CDR2 SNEGSKA (reference sequence). The CDR3 consists of 14 residues. The V segment lost 3 bases and the J segment 7 bases; nucleotides outside the gene matches: 7. The CDR3 spells CSARRRGGLNEQFF. In nucleotides, the CDR3 is TGCAGTGCTAGGCGGCGGGGGGGATTAAATGAGCAGTTCTTC.

This clonotype was observed a few times. The chain couples TRBV5-5 to TRBJ2-5; D remains unclear. This CDR3 contains 12 residues. The V end lost 3 bases, the J end lost 1 base, and 4 bases lay between the germline ends. In germline, CDR1 is SGHKS, CDR2 YYEKEE (reference sequence). CDR3 in DNA: TGTGCCAGCAGCTCGGCCCAAGAGACCCAGTACTTC. This sequence encodes CASSSAQETQYF.

This clonotype was detected only a few times. The J gene is TRBJ2-7, the V gene TRBV5-5; 9 positions match TRBD2. The CDR3 sequence is 15 residues long. Germline V gene lookup returns CDR1 SGHKS and CDR2 YYEKEE (reference sequence). Unmatched junction bases numbered 9, after V lost 4 bases and J lost 4 bases. CDR3: CASSLDLAGDYEQYF. The CDR3 coding sequence is TGTGCCAGCAGCCTCGACTTAGCGGGGGATTACGAGCAGTACTTC.

The chain is built from TRBV9 and TRBJ1-1; TRBD1 aligns across 10 bases. V was clipped by 7 bases and J by 0 bases; unmatched bases: 0. The CDR3 contains 13 residues. Germline V gives CDR1 SGDLS, CDR2 YYNGEE. CDR3: CASGTGVNTEAFF. DNA of the CDR3: TGTGCCAGCGGGACAGGGGTGAACACTGAAGCTTTCTTT.

This clonotype was counted between two and nine times. The gene calls are TRBV20-1 and TRBJ2-1; TRBD2 is a possible D gene (5 bases). Trimming took 3 bases from V and 9 from J, leaving 21 bases between them. The germline V gene has CDR1 DFQATT and CDR2 SNEGSKA (reference sequence). The CDR3 totals 15 residues. CDR3 nucleotide sequence: TGCAGTGCTAGTGAGCTAGCAGAAAAACGGGGTGAGCAGTTCTTC. Protein product: CSASELAEKRGEQFF.

The V gene is TRBV5-4, the J gene TRBJ2-3; D is possibly TRBD1 or TRBD2 (5 bases each). Germline V gene sequence: CDR1 SGHNT, CDR2 YYREEE (reference sequence). Trimming removed 4 bases at V and 0 bases at J, with 15 bases between. The CDR3 length is 16 residues. The CDR3 region has the DNA TGTGCCAGCAGCGGGGGTCGTAACCCTAGCACAGATACGCAGTATTTT. It specifies CASSGGRNPSTDTQYF.

This clonotype appeared many times. CDR3 in amino acids: CASSWGDSNQPQHF. CDR3 nucleotides: TGCGCCAGCAGCTGGGGGGATAGCAATCAGCCCCAGCATTTT. The gene calls are TRBV5-1 and TRBJ1-5; perhaps TRBD1 as D (5 bases). This CDR3 is 14 amino acids long. Germline loops: CDR1 SGHRS, CDR2 YFSETQ. V was pared by 3 bases and J by 0 bases, with 7 bases between.

This clonotype was seen a few times. CDR3 DNA sequence: TGTGCCAGCAGCCAGACAGGGAAGCCCTTACTTTCGGCTAACTATGGCTACACCTTC. Translated, it gives CASSQTGKPLLSANYGYTF. The chain employs TRBV6-4 and TRBJ1-2; 7 bases line up with TRBD1. The junction had 19 bases not matched to a gene; V was cut back by 6 bases and J by 0 bases. CDR3 length: 19 amino acids. CDR1 MRHNA and CDR2 SNTAGT come from the germline V gene.